The 14 T cell receptor beta chains given below trace back to one sample, sequenced in a study of blood T cell repertoires in COVID-19. Sequencing was performed with immunoSEQ multiplex PCR; in TCRdb, only in-frame clones are kept and a portion is missing. The table lists 45,000 to 55,000 clones, over 80% of them singletons, with approximately 5% in the top ten. Sequenced input: peripheral blood. These receptors all come from a human donor in a cohort sampled during active COVID-19.

The chain is built from TRBV5-6 and TRBJ1-2, with D unresolved. This CDR3 comprises 14 residues. Deletions cut 2 bases from V and 3 bases from J, with 11 bases between. Per the germline V gene, CDR1 is SGHDT and CDR2 is YYEEEE. CDR3 sequence (DNA): TGTGCCAGCAGCTTCAGTGTCAGTTACTATGGCTACACCTTC. Encoded protein: CASSFSVSYYGYTF.

This chain links TRBV5-1 with TRBJ2-5; the D gene is possibly TRBD1 (5 bases). CDR1 is SGHRS, CDR2 YFSETQ, per germline. V gave up 4 bases and J gave up 1 base, with 11 bases separating them. This CDR3 comprises 14 residues. The CDR3 nucleotides are TGCGCCAGCAGCCATGACAGAATCCAAGAGACCCAGTACTTC. It is translated as CASSHDRIQETQYF.

As for this clone: This specimen includes other DNA sequences encoding the same CDR3. CDR3 residues: CASSNLAGGRNEQFF. In DNA, the CDR3 is TGTGCCAGTAGTAATCTAGCGGGGGGGAGGAATGAGCAGTTCTTC. J is TRBJ2-1 and V is TRBV19; 12 bases are a match to TRBD2. CDR1 is LNHDA, CDR2 SQIVND, per germline (reference sequence). The V gene end was trimmed by 4 bases and the J gene end by 7 bases; junction bases not matched to a gene: 5. CDR3 length equals 15 residues.

J is TRBJ2-2 and V is TRBV25-1, with 7 bases fitting TRBD1. Per the germline V gene, CDR1 is MGHDK and CDR2 is SYGVNS. With V trimmed by 8 bases and J by 2 bases, 5 bases remained unmatched. This CDR3 contains 14 residues. In nucleotides, the CDR3 is TGTGCCAGCGCCGACAGGGCCAACACCGGGGAGCTGTTTTTT. Translated, it gives CASADRANTGELFF.

The gene calls are TRBV7-2 and TRBJ2-7; D not resolved. V lost 1 base and J lost 2, with 9 bases in between. Germline V lookup: CDR1 SGHTA, CDR2 FQGNSA. The CDR3 is made up of 14 amino acids. The CDR3 spells CASSLGAAPYEQYF. In nucleotides, the CDR3 is TGTGCCAGCAGCTTAGGGGCCGCTCCCTACGAGCAGTACTTC.

The rearrangement uses TRBV10-1 and TRBJ2-3; 9 bases agree with TRBD1. Trimming cost V 7 bases and J 4 bases; bases outside gene matches: 12. The length of the CDR3 is 16 residues. From germline, CDR1 is WNHNN and CDR2 SYGVQD (reference sequence). The CDR3 region is CASTRDRVIFSDTQYF. CDR3 DNA sequence: TGCGCCAGCACCCGGGACAGGGTAATATTTTCAGATACGCAGTATTTT.

V usage is TRBV10-1 and J usage is TRBJ1-3; no clear D. The CDR3 contains 14 residues. Germline lookup yields CDR1 WNHNN and CDR2 SYGVQD (reference sequence). V was pared by 3 bases and J by 4 bases, with 10 bases between. The DNA for the CDR3 is TGCGCCAGCAGTGACCCGAGAAGCGGAAACACCATATATTTT. Protein: CASSDPRSGNTIYF.

The chain joins TRBV6-2 or TRBV6-3 to TRBJ2-5, with 10 bases aligning to TRBD2. V lost 4 bases, J lost 3 bases, and 5 bases stayed unmatched. The length of the CDR3 is 15 residues. The germline gives CDR1 MNHEY, CDR2 SVGEGT. The CDR3 DNA is TGTGCCAGCAGTTTGATCCTAGCGGGGGAAGAGACCCAGTACTTC. Translating it yields CASSLILAGEETQYF.

The genes are TRBV12-3 or TRBV12-4 and TRBJ1-6; possibly TRBD1 for D (5 bases). V was pared by 7 bases and J by 6 bases, with 10 bases between. This CDR3 has 13 amino acids. CDR3 sequence reads: CASTRVPNSPLHF. For the CDR3, the DNA is TGTGCCAGCACCAGGGTGCCTAATTCACCCCTCCACTTT.

This clone has a single count. One junction end disagrees with the germline gene, perhaps due to a read error. The V gene is TRBV30, the J gene TRBJ1-5; D uncertain. The CDR3 is 16 residues long. The germline CDR1 and CDR2 sequences are GTSNPN and SVGIG (reference sequence). The CDR3 protein is CAWAPGRAGSSQPQHF. The CDR3 DNA reads as TGTGCCTGGGCCCCCGGCCGGGCGGGAAGCAGTCAGCCCCAGCATTTT.

V is TRBV27 and J is TRBJ2-7; TRBD2 might be the D (5 bases). V was trimmed by 5 bases and J by 7 bases, leaving 18 bases between them. Germline assignment: CDR1 MNHEY and CDR2 SMNVEV (reference sequence). The CDR3 has 14 residues. This CDR3 reads CASSQDSFSGEQYF. The CDR3, as DNA: TGTGCCAGCAGTCAAGACTCTTTCTCGGGGGAGCAGTACTTC.

The chain recombines TRBV5-4 with TRBJ2-3; D unresolved. The CDR3 spans 13 residues. V was cut by 2 bases and J by 2 bases, with 6 bases left in between. Germline CDR1 reads SGHNT; CDR2 reads YYREEE (reference sequence). CDR3 bases: TGTGCCAGCAGCTTCCGGGTCACAGATACGCAGTATTTT. Translated: CASSFRVTDTQYF.

This chain connects TRBV7-2 to TRBJ2-3, with 8 bases lining up with TRBD1. J lost 3 bases, V lost 5 bases, and 7 bases had no gene match. This CDR3 comprises 15 residues. From germline, CDR1 is SGHTA and CDR2 FQGNSA. The CDR3 nucleotides are TGTGCCAGCAGCCCAAGTCAGGGGGCAACAGATACGCAGTATTTT. Amino acids: CASSPSQGATDTQYF.

There are a few counts of this clone. V is TRBV30 and J is TRBJ1-2; no reliable D call. The V and J ends lost 5 bases and 0 bases respectively, with 10 bases between them. CDR1 is GTSNPN and CDR2 is SVGIG in the germline V gene (reference sequence). This CDR3 has 13 amino acids. CDR3 sequence: CAWGKRANYGYTF. The CDR3 DNA reads TGTGCCTGGGGGAAGCGTGCTAACTATGGCTACACCTTC.